This T cell receptor beta chain was recorded in a study of cytomegalovirus exposure and HLA in healthy donors. Study-level background: The 130 or so validation repertoires used a platform that matched the one used for the 600 to 750 first-cohort repertoires, as a later analysis reported. Findings and caveats of the study: TCR beta chains numbering under 200 were designated cytomegalovirus-associated. The tendency of first-cohort TCR clusters to co-occur in the roughly 130 validation repertoires emerged from a later analysis.

The CDR3 consists of 17 residues. The germline gives CDR1 SGHTA, CDR2 FQGNSA. Trimming at V came to 3 bases and at J to 0 bases, leaving 4 bases not matched to a gene. About this clone itself: No antigen is known for it.

TCRdb's copy holds only in-frame clones and misses some; the assay was immunoSEQ multiplex PCR. The table lists some 160,000 clones, 91% of them singletons. The rearrangement links TRBV7-2 to TRBJ2-1, with TRBD2 matching 11 bases. Sequencing was done on a sample of PBMCs. The sequence was obtained from a man aged 18 to 30 in good health and CMV-seronegative. This CDR3 reads CASSFSSGRNSYNEQFF. The CDR3 DNA is TGTGCCAGCAGCTTTTCTAGCGGGAGGAACTCCTACAATGAGCAGTTCTTC.